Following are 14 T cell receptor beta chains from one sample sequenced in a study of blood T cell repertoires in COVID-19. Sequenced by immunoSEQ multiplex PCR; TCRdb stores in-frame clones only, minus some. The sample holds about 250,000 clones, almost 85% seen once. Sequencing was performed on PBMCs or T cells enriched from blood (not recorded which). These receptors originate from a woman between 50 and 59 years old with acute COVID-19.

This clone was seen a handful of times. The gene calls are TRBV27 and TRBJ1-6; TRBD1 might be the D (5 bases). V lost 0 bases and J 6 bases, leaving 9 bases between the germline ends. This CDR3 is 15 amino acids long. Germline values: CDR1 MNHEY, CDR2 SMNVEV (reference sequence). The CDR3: CASSLSPGLNSPLHF. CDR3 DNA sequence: TGTGCCAGCAGTTTATCCCCGGGACTTAATTCACCCCTCCACTTT.

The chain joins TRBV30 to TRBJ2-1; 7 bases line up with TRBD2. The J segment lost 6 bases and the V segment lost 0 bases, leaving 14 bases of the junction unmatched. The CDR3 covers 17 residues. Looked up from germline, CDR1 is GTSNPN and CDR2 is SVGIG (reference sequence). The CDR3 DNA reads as TGTGCCTGGAGTGTACTACGTTGGGGGGGATTGGGCAATGAGCAGTTCTTC. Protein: CAWSVLRWGGLGNEQFF.

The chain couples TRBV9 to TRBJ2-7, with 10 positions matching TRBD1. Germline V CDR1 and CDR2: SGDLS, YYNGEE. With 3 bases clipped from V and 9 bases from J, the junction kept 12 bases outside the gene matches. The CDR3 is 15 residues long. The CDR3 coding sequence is TGTGCCAGCAGCGCAACGGGACAGGGGCGCGAGCGGCAGTACTTC. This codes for CASSATGQGRERQYF. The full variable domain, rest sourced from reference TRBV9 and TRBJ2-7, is DSGVTQTPKHLITATGQRVTLRCSPRSGDLSVYWYQQSLDQGLQFLIQYYNGEERAKGNILERFSAQQFPDLHSELNLSSLELGDSALYFCASSATGQGRERQYFGPGTRLTVT.

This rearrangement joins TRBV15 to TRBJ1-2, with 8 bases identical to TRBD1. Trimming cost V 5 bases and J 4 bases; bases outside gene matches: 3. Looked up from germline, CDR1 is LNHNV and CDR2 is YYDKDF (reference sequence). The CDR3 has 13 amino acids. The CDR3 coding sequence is TGTGCCACCAGCGTTGACAGGGGCTATGGCTACACCTTC. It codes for CATSVDRGYGYTF.

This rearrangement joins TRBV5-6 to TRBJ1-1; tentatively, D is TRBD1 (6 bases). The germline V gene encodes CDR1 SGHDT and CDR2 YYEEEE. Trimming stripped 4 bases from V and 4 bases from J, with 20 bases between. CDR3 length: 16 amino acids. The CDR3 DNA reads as TGTGCCAGCAGCGTTGGGTACGGGACACTTAGCACTGAAGCTTTCTTT. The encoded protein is CASSVGYGTLSTEAFF. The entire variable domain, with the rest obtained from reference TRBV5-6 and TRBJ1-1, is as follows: DAGVTQSPTHLIKTRGQQVTLRCSPKSGHDTVSWYQQALGQGPQFIFQYYEEEERQRGNFPDRFSGHQFPNYSSELNVNALLLGDSALYLCASSVGYGTLSTEAFFGQGTRLTVV.

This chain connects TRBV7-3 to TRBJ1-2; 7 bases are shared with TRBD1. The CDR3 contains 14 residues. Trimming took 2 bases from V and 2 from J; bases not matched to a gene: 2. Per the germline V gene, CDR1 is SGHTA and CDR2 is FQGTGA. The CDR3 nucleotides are TGTGCCAGCAGCTTAGGGACAGACAACTATGGCTACACCTTC. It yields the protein CASSLGTDNYGYTF.

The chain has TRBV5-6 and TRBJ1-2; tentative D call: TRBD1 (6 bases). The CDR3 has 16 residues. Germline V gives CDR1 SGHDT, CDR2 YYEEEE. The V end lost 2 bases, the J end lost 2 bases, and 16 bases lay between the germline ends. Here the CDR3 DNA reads TGTGCCAGCAGCTTAGGACTTGGGGGGGCAAACTATGGCTACACCTTC. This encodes CASSLGLGGANYGYTF.

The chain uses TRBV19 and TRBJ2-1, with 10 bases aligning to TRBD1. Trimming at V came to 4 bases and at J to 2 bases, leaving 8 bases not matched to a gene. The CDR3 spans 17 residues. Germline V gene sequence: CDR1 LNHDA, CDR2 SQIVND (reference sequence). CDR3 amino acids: CASSKPGQGSPYNEQFF. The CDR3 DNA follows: TGTGCCAGTAGTAAACCGGGACAGGGGTCCCCCTACAATGAGCAGTTCTTC.

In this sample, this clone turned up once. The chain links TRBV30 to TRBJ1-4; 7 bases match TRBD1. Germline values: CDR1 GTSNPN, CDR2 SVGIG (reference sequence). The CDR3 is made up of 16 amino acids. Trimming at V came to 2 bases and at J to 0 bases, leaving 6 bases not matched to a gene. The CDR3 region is CAWSPSGTATNEKLFF. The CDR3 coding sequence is TGTGCCTGGAGTCCCTCCGGGACAGCAACTAATGAAAAACTGTTTTTT.

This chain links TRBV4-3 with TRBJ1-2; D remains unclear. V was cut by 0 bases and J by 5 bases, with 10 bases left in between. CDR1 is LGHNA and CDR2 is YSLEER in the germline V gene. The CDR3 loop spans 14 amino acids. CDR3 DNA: TGCGCCAGCAGCCAAGATGTGGCGGTGTATGGCTACACCTTC. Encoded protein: CASSQDVAVYGYTF.

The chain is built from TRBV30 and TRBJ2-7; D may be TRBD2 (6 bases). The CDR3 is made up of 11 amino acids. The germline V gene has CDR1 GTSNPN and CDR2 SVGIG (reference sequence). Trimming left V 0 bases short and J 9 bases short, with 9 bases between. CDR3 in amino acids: CAWSVEEGQYF. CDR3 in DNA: TGTGCCTGGAGTGTAGAGGAGGGGCAGTACTTC.

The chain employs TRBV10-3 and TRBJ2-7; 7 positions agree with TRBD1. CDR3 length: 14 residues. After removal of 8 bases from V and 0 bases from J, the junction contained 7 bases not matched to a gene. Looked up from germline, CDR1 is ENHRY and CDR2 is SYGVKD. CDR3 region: CAILGDSDSYEQYF. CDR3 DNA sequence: TGTGCCATCTTGGGGGACAGCGACTCCTACGAGCAGTACTTC.

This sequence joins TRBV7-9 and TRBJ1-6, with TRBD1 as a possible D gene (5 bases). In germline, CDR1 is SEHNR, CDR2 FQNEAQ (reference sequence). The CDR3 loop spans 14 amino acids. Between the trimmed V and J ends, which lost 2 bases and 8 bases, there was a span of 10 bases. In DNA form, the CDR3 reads TGTGCCAGCAGCTTACAGGGATCATATTCACCCCTCCACTTT. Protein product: CASSLQGSYSPLHF.

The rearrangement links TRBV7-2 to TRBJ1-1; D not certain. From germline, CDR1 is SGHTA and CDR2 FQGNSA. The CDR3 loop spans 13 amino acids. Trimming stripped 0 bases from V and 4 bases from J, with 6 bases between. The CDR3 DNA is TGTGCCAGCAGCTTAGCGAGGGCCACTGAAGCTTTCTTT. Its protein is CASSLARATEAFF. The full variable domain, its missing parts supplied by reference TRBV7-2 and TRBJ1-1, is GAGVSQSPSNKVTEKGKDVELRCDPISGHTALYWYRQSLGQGLEFLIYFQGNSAPDKSGLPSDRFSAERTGGSVSTLTIQRTQQEDSAVYLCASSLARATEAFFGQGTRLTVV.